This paragraph reports one T cell receptor beta chain. As yet, its antigen is unknown. The data were obtained in a study of cytomegalovirus exposure and HLA in healthy donors. Findings and limits, study-wide: A classifier reportedly called cytomegalovirus status with high sensitivity and specificity. In vitro assays verified that a few CMV-associated chains recognized CMV antigens specifically.

V was pared by 4 bases and J by 7 bases, with 9 bases of the junction left unmatched. CDR1 and CDR2 from the germline V gene are SGHDT and YYEEEE. This CDR3 has 15 amino acids. The study drew the donors from its 120-subject validation cohort, separate from the approximately 670-subject first cohort. This table comes from immunoSEQ multiplex PCR, and its TCRdb copy is limited to in-frame clones, with some not included. The repertoire consists of 220,000 or so clones, with over 70% occurring once and the leading ten covering about 14%. The sequence was obtained from a woman aged 30 to 39 in good health and CMV-seropositive. The rearrangement uses TRBV5-6 and TRBJ1-4; 8 bases match TRBD1. Sample: PBMCs. The chain's CDR3 is CASSPLDRVGEKLFF. As DNA, the CDR3 is TGTGCCAGCAGCCCCCTGGACAGGGTCGGTGAAAAACTGTTTTTT.